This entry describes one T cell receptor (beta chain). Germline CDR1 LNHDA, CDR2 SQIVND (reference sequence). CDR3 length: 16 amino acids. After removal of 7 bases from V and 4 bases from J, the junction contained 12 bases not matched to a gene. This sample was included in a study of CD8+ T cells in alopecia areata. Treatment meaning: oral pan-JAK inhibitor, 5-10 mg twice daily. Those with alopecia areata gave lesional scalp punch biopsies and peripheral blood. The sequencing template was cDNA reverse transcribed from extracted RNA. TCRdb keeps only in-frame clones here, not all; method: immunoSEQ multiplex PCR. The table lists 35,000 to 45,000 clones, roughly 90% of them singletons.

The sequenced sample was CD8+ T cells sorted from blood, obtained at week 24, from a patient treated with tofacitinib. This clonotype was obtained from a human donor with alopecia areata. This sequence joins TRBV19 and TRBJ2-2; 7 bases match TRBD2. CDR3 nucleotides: TGTGCCAGTACCCCACCCCTAGGGGAGGGCACCGGGGAGCTGTTTTTT. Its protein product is CASTPPLGEGTGELFF.